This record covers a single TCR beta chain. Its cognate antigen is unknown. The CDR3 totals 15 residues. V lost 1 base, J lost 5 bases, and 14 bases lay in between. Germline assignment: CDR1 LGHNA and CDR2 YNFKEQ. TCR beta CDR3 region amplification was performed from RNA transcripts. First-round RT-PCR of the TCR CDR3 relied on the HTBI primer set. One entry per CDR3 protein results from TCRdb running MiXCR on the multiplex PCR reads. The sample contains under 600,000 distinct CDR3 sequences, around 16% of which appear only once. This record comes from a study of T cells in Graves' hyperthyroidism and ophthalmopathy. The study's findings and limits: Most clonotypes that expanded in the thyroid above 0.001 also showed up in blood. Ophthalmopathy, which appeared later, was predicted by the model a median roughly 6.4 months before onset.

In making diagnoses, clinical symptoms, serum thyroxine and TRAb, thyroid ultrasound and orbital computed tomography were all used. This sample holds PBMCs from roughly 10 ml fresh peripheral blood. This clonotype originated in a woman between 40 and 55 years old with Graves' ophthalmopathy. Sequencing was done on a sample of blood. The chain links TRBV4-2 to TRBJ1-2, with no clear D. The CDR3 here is CASSQAYVESYGYTF. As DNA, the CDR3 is TGTGCCAGCAGCCAAGCCTATGTGGAAAGTTATGGCTACACCTTC.